One sample yielded the 25 T cell receptor beta chains listed below, sequenced in a study of blood T cell repertoires in COVID-19. TCRdb's table, derived via immunoSEQ multiplex PCR, lists solely in-frame clones and lacks some. The sample lists about 99,000 clones, almost 90% occurring once. Material: peripheral blood. The source is a man between 45 and 60 years old with COVID-19, enrolled during active disease.

The chain combines TRBV30 with TRBJ1-2; TRBD1 is a possible D gene (6 bases). Trimming stripped 0 bases from V and 0 bases from J, with 17 bases between. Germline CDR1 GTSNPN, CDR2 SVGIG (reference sequence). The CDR3 is 17 residues long. In DNA, the CDR3 is TGTGCCTGGAGTGTACTGGTTCAGGGGCGAGCTAACTATGGCTACACCTTC. Amino acids: CAWSVLVQGRANYGYTF.

The table lists this clone with a few counts. The chain has TRBV15 and TRBJ1-2; no firm D call. There are 15 residues in the CDR3. With 1 base removed from V and 8 bases from J, the gap between germline ends came to 17 bases. Germline V lookup: CDR1 LNHNV, CDR2 YYDKDF (reference sequence). The CDR3 sequence is CATSRVAGKVGGYTF. The DNA of the CDR3 is TGTGCCACCAGCAGAGTGGCCGGGAAGGTAGGAGGCTACACCTTC.

The rearrangement joins TRBV5-4 to TRBJ1-6; 8 nucleotides line up with TRBD1. Germline V CDR1 and CDR2: SGHNT, YYREEE (reference sequence). J gave up 11 bases and V 0 bases, and 10 bases lay outside the gene matches. The CDR3 loop spans 16 amino acids. CDR3 bases: TGTGCCAGCAGCTTGGGCGACCGACAGGGGAAGGCACCCCTCCACTTT. Protein product: CASSLGDRQGKAPLHF.

This clone was observed a handful of times. This chain joins TRBV6-6 and TRBJ1-5; D possibly corresponds to TRBD1 (5 bases). V lost 2 bases, J lost 3 bases, and 5 bases lay in between. CDR1 is MNHNY and CDR2 is SVGAGI in the germline V gene (reference sequence). The CDR3 runs 13 residues. CDR3 coding DNA: TGTGCCAGCAGTTACGGGGCCAATCAGCCCCAGCATTTT. It translates to CASSYGANQPQHF.

The V call is TRBV4-1, the J call TRBJ1-1; D call uncertain. CDR3 length: 11 amino acids. V was trimmed by 9 bases and J by 5 bases, leaving 10 bases between them. Germline CDR1 is MGHRA and CDR2 is YSYEKL. The CDR3 is CASGRGTEAFF. CDR3 coding DNA: TGCGCCAGTGGACGGGGTACTGAAGCTTTCTTT.

The chain has TRBV9 and TRBJ2-1; D perhaps matches TRBD2 (6 bases). Germline V gives CDR1 SGDLS, CDR2 YYNGEE. The CDR3 spans 15 residues. V was cut by 0 bases and J by 6 bases, with 13 bases left in between. CDR3 residues: CASSVVGLASNEQFF. In DNA, the CDR3 is TGTGCCAGCAGCGTAGTAGGGCTAGCGAGCAATGAGCAGTTCTTC. The full variable domain, rest sourced from reference TRBV9 and TRBJ2-1, is DSGVTQTPKHLITATGQRVTLRCSPRSGDLSVYWYQQSLDQGLQFLIQYYNGEERAKGNILERFSAQQFPDLHSELNLSSLELGDSALYFCASSVVGLASNEQFFGPGTRLTVL.

The genes are TRBV9 and TRBJ2-1; 9 bases line up with TRBD2. The V segment lost 0 bases and the J segment 12 bases; nucleotides outside the gene matches: 10. The CDR3 covers 15 residues. The germline V gene encodes CDR1 SGDLS and CDR2 YYNGEE. The chain's CDR3 is CASSVASRGGLGQFF. The CDR3 DNA sequence: TGTGCCAGCAGCGTAGCGTCGCGGGGGGGCTTAGGGCAGTTCTTC.

This clone appeared a single time. The chain couples TRBV13 to TRBJ1-5; D may be TRBD1 (6 bases). Germline V gives CDR1 PRHDT, CDR2 FYEKMQ (reference sequence). Trimming left V 3 bases short and J 5 bases short, with 11 bases between. CDR3 length equals 14 residues. CDR3 DNA: TGTGCCAGCAGCTTCGGGGGGCAGGATCAGCCCCAGCATTTT. This sequence encodes CASSFGGQDQPQHF.

V is TRBV7-9 and J is TRBJ2-7, with D perhaps matching TRBD1 (5 bases). V was pared by 11 bases and J by 3 bases, with 17 bases between. Per the germline V gene, CDR1 is SEHNR and CDR2 is FQNEAQ (reference sequence). The CDR3 extends over 13 amino acids. The CDR3 DNA reads TGTGCCTCAGCAGGCAGGGCTTACTACGAGCAGTACTTC. Its translation is CASAGRAYYEQYF. The full variable domain, completed using reference TRBV7-9 and TRBJ2-7, is DTGVSQNPRHKITKRGQNVTFRCDPISEHNRLYWYRQTLGQGPEFLTYFQNEAQLEKSRLLSDRFSAERPKGSFSTLEIQRTEQGDSAMYLCASAGRAYYEQYFGPGTRLTVT.

This chain joins TRBV2 and TRBJ2-7, with TRBD1 identical over 7 bases. The J segment lost 1 base and the V segment lost 5 bases, leaving 14 bases of the junction unmatched. CDR1 is SNHLY and CDR2 is FYNNEI in the germline V gene. This CDR3 comprises 17 residues. CDR3 DNA sequence: TGTGCCAGCAGTCAAAAACGACAGGGAATTTTGTCCTACGAGCAGTACTTC. Translated: CASSQKRQGILSYEQYF.

The chain has TRBV7-9 and TRBJ2-7, with 10 bases identical to TRBD1. CDR1 and CDR2 (germline): SEHNR, FQNEAQ (reference sequence). V gave up 5 bases and J gave up 1 base; unmatched junction bases: 5. This CDR3 is built from 15 residues. Written as DNA, the CDR3 is TGTGCCAGCAGCCCGACAGGGGGCCTGTCCTACGAGCAGTACTTC. Translated, it gives CASSPTGGLSYEQYF.

The chain carries TRBV5-8 and TRBJ1-6; D unclear. V lost 2 bases and J 9 bases, leaving 6 bases between the germline ends. The CDR3 loop spans 12 amino acids. The V gene's germline CDR1 is SGHTS and CDR2 YDEGEE. Here the CDR3 DNA reads TGTGCCAGCAGCTTTTCTAGTTCACCCCTCCACTTT. Encoded protein: CASSFSSSPLHF.

The rearrangement uses TRBV7-3 and TRBJ2-5; maybe TRBD1 (7 bases). The CDR3 totals 15 residues. Germline V gene sequence: CDR1 SGHTA, CDR2 FQGTGA. V was pared by 3 bases and J by 4 bases, with 15 bases between. CDR3 sequence (DNA): TGTGCCAGCAGCTTGACAGGGATGGAGGGAGAGACCCAGTACTTC. The encoded protein is CASSLTGMEGETQYF.

This sequence joins TRBV28 and TRBJ2-1; 10 nucleotides line up with TRBD2. CDR1 and CDR2 (germline): MDHEN, SYDVKM. The trim removed 0 bases at V and 1 base at J, leaving 3 bases unmatched. This CDR3 comprises 17 residues. CDR3 coding DNA: TGTGCCAGCAGTTTATGGAGACTAGCGGGTTCCTACAATGAGCAGTTCTTC. Its protein is CASSLWRLAGSYNEQFF.

This clone was seen only once. The J gene is TRBJ2-1, the V gene TRBV10-1; no clear D. Germline-derived CDR1 and CDR2 are WNHNN and SYGVQD (reference sequence). The germline V and J ends were trimmed by 5 bases and 4 bases, with 6 bases remaining between them. The CDR3 runs to 12 residues. CDR3 bases: TGCGCCAGCAGTCGTGTGTACAATGAGCAGTTCTTC. Its translation: CASSRVYNEQFF.

This chain links TRBV19 with TRBJ2-7; TRBD1 aligns across 9 bases. Per germline, CDR1 LNHDA and CDR2 SQIVND (reference sequence). There are 13 residues in the CDR3. V gave up 5 bases and J gave up 5 bases; unmatched junction bases: 4. The CDR3 spells CASSGQGFHEQYF. CDR3 DNA sequence: TGTGCCAGTAGTGGACAGGGGTTCCACGAGCAGTACTTC.

The V gene is TRBV27, the J gene TRBJ1-2; 7 bases map to TRBD1. Germline V gene data show CDR1 as MNHEY and CDR2 as SMNVEV (reference sequence). The CDR3 extends over 14 amino acids. V lost 2 bases to trimming and J lost 2 bases; unmatched junction nucleotides: 2. CDR3 coding DNA: TGTGCCAGCAGTTTAAAAGGGGGCAACTATGGCTACACCTTC. Protein sequence: CASSLKGGNYGYTF.

The CDR3 reads CASSQDGTGLYEQYF. CDR3 DNA sequence: TGTGCCAGCAGCCAAGACGGTACAGGGTTATACGAGCAGTACTTC. The chain couples TRBV4-2 to TRBJ2-7; perhaps TRBD1 as D (6 bases). CDR3 length: 15 amino acids. The germline V and J ends were trimmed by 0 bases and 4 bases, with 13 bases remaining between them. Germline V lookup: CDR1 LGHNA, CDR2 YNFKEQ.

The chain couples TRBV28 to TRBJ1-1, with TRBD1 as a possible D gene (5 bases). The CDR3 consists of 12 residues. Germline V gene data show CDR1 as MDHEN and CDR2 as SYDVKM. V was pared by 1 base and J by 8 bases, with 8 bases between. The CDR3 region has the DNA TGTGCCAGCAGTTTATTGCGGGGGGAAGCTTTCTTT. This codes for CASSLLRGEAFF. Based on the CDR3 plus reference TRBV28 and TRBJ1-1, the full variable domain is DVKVTQSSRYLVKRTGEKVFLECVQDMDHENMFWYRQDPGLGLRLIYFSYDVKMKEKGDIPEGYSVSREKKERFSLILESASTNQTSMYLCASSLLRGEAFFGQGTRLTVV.

V is TRBV19 and J is TRBJ2-7, with D uncertain. Germline V gene sequence: CDR1 LNHDA, CDR2 SQIVND (reference sequence). The CDR3 covers 14 residues. Trimming cost V 6 bases and J 6 bases, with 18 bases left between them. The CDR3 nucleotides read TGTGCCAGTAGCAGAGGCGTTTCCTTGAGCGAGCAGTACTTC. It is translated as CASSRGVSLSEQYF.

The V call is TRBV25-1, the J call TRBJ2-2, with a weak D call TRBD1 (5 bases). CDR1 is MGHDK, CDR2 SYGVNS, per germline. V was pared by 1 base and J by 7 bases, with 13 bases between. The CDR3 length is 15 residues. The CDR3 sequence: CASSESRTLLGELFF. The CDR3 nucleotides read TGTGCCAGCAGTGAATCCCGGACATTGCTCGGGGAGCTGTTTTTT.

This chain joins TRBV3-1 (or the pseudogene TRBV3-2) and TRBJ2-7, with TRBD1 matching 7 bases. Trimming took 1 base from V and 0 from J; bases not matched to a gene: 3. Germline assignment: CDR1 LGHDT and CDR2 YNNKEL (reference sequence). CDR3 size: 15 residues. For the CDR3, the DNA is TGTGCCAGCAGCCAAGGACGACAGGGCTCCTACGAGCAGTACTTC. It translates to CASSQGRQGSYEQYF.

This chain joins TRBV9 and TRBJ2-7, with a weak D call TRBD1 (6 bases). V was clipped by 3 bases and J by 0 bases, with 16 bases between them. Germline V gene data show CDR1 as SGDLS and CDR2 as YYNGEE. The CDR3 runs 16 residues. The CDR3 here is CASSDGDTDGSYEQYF. The CDR3 DNA follows: TGTGCCAGCAGCGATGGGGACACGGACGGCTCCTACGAGCAGTACTTC.

This clone was counted a few times. This CDR3 is CATSDLSVEGTYEQYF. The CDR3 bases are TGTGCCACCAGTGATTTGTCTGTGGAGGGGACCTACGAGCAGTACTTC. This chain joins TRBV24-1 and TRBJ2-7, with TRBD2 as a possible D gene (6 bases). Germline V gene sequence: CDR1 KGHDR, CDR2 SFDVKD. V gave up 0 bases and J gave up 2 bases, with 13 bases separating them. The CDR3 covers 16 residues.

J is TRBJ1-1 and V is TRBV6-2 or TRBV6-3; 7 positions match TRBD1. The germline V gene has CDR1 MNHEY and CDR2 SVGEGT. The CDR3 consists of 14 residues. Germline trimming cut 4 bases from V and 4 bases from J; bases unmatched to any gene: 6. CDR3 in DNA: TGTGCCAGCAGTTTCGCAGGGGGAAGCACTGAAGCTTTCTTT. Its translation is CASSFAGGSTEAFF.